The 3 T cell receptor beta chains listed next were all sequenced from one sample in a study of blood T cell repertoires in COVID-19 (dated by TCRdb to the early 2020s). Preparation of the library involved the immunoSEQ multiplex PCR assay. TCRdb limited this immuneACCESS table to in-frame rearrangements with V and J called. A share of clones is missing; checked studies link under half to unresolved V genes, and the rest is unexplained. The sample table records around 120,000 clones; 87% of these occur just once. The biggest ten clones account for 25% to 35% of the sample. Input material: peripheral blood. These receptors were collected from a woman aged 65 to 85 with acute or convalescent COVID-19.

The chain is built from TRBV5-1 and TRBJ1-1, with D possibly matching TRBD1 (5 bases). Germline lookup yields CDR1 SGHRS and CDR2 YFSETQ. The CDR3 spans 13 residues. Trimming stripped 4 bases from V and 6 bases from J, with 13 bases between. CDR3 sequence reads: CASSQRGGAEAFF. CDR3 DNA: TGCGCCAGCAGCCAGAGGGGAGGAGCTGAAGCTTTCTTT. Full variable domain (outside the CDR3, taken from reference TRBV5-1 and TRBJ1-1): KAGVTQTPRYLIKTRGQQVTLSCSPISGHRSVSWYQQTPGQGLQFLFEYFSETQRNKGNFPGRFSGRQFSNSRSEMNVSTLELGDSALYLCASSQRGGAEAFFGQGTRLTVV.

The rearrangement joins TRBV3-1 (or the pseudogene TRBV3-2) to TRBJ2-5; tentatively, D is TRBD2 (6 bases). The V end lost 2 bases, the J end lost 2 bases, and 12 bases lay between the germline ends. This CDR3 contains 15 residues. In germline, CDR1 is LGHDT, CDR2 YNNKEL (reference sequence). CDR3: CASSQMAGRQETQYF. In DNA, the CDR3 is TGTGCCAGCAGCCAAATGGCGGGACGGCAAGAGACCCAGTACTTC.

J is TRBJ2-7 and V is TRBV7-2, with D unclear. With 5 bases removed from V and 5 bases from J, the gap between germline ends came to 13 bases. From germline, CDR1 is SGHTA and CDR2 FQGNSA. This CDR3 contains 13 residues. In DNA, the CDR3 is TGTGCCAGCAGCCGTCTGAGGTCAAACGAGCAGTACTTC. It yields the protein CASSRLRSNEQYF. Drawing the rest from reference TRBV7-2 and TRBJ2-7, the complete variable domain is GAGVSQSPSNKVTEKGKDVELRCDPISGHTALYWYRQSLGQGLEFLIYFQGNSAPDKSGLPSDRFSAERTGGSVSTLTIQRTQQEDSAVYLCASSRLRSNEQYFGPGTRLTVT.